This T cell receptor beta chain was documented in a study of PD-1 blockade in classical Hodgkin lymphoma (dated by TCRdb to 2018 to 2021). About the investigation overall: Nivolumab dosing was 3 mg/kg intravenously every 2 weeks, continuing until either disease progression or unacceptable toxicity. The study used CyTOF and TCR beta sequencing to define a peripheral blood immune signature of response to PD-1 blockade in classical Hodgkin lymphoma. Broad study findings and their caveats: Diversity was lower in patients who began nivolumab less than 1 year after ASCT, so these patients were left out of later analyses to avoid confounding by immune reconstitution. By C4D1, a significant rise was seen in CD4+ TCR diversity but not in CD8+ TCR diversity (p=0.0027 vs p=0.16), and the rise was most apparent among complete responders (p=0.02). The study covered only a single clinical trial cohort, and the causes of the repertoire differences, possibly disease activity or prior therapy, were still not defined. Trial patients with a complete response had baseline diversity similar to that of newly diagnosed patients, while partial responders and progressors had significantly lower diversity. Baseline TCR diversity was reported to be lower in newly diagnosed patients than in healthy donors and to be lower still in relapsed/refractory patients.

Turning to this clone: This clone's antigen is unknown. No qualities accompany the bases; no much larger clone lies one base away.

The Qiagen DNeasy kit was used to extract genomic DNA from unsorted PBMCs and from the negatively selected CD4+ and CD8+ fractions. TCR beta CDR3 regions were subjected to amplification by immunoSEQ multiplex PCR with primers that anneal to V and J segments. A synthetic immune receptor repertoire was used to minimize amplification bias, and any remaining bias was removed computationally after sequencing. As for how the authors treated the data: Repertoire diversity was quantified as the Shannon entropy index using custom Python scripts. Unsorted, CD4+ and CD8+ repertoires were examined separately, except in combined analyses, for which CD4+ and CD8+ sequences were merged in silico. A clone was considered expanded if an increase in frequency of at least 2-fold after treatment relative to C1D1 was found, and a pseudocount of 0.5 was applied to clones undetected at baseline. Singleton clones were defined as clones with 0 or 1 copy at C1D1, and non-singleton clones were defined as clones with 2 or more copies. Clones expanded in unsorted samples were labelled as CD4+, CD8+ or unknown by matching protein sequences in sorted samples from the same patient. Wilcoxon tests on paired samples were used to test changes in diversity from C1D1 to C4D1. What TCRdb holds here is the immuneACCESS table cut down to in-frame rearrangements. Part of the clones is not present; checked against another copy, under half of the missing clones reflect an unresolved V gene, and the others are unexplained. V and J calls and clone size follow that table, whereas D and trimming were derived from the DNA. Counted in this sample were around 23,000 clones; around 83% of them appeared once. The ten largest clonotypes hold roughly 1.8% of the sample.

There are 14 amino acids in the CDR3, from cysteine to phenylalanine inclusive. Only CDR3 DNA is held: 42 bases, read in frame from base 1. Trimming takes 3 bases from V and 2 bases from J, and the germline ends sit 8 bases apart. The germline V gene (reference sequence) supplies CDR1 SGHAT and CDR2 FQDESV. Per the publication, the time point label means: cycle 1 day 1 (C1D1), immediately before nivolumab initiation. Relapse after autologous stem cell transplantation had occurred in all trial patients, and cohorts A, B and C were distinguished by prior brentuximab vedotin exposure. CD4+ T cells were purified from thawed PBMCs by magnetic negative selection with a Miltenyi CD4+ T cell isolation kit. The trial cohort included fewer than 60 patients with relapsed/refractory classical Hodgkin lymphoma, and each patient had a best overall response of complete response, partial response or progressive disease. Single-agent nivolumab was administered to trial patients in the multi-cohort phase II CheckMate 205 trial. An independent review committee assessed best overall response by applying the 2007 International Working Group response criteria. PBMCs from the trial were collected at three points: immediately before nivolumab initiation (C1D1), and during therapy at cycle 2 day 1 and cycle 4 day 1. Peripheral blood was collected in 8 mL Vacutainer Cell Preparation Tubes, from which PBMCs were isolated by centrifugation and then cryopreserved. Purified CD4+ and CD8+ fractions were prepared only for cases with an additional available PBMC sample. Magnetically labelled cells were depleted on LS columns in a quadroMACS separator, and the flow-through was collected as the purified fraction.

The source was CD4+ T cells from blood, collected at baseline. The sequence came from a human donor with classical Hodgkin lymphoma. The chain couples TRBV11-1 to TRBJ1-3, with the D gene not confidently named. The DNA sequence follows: TGTGCCAGCAGCTTCGATCCAGCTGGAAACACCATATATTTT. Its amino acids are CASSFDPAGNTIYF.